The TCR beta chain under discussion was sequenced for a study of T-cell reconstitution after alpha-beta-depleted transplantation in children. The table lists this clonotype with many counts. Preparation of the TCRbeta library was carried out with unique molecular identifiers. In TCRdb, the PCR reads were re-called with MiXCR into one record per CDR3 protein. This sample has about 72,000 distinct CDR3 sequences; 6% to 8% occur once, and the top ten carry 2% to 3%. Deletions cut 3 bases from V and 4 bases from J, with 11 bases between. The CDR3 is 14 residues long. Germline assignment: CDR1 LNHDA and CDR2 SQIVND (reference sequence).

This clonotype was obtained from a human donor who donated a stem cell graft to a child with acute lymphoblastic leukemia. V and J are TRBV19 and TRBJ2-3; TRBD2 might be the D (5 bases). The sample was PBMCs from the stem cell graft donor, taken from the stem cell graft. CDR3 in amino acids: CASSIGVAPDTQYF. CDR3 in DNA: TGTGCCAGTAGTATCGGGGTGGCCCCAGATACGCAGTATTTT.